The rows below give T cell receptor beta chains drawn from one sample of a study of blood T cell repertoires in COVID-19. Assay used: immunoSEQ multiplex PCR; TCRdb lists only in-frame clones, some missing. The table lists 270,000 or so clones, about nine tenths of them singletons, with under 3.5% in the top ten. The sample comprised peripheral blood. All receptors derive from a woman in her 30s with active or convalescent COVID-19. Each CDR3 is given with its conserved first and last residue. A D gene is named only where the DNA matches it firmly. Clone size is shown for a subset of rows, as once, few, many or a class of expanded clone.

D gene	clone size	V gene	J gene	CDR3 protein	CDR3 DNA
TRBD2	-	TRBV6-1	TRBJ2-1	CASSEASGGANEQFF	TGTGCCAGCAGTGAAGCTAGCGGGGGGGCCAATGAGCAGTTCTTC
-	-	TRBV30	TRBJ1-6	CAWSSRGGASYNSPLHF	TGTGCCTGGAGTAGTAGGGGGGGCGCGTCCTATAATTCACCCCTCCACTTT
TRBD2	-	TRBV19	TRBJ2-1	CASSMGLAGNSYNEQFF	TGTGCCAGTAGTATGGGACTAGCGGGGAACTCCTACAATGAGCAGTTCTTC
-	-	TRBV7-2	TRBJ1-1	CASSSTSNTEAFF	TGTGCCAGCAGCTCCACTTCCAACACTGAAGCTTTCTTT
TRBD1	-	TRBV7-9	TRBJ1-5	CASSPGTGHQPQHF	TGTGCCAGCAGCCCTGGGACAGGGCATCAGCCCCAGCATTTT
-	-	TRBV9	TRBJ2-3	CASSATHSPVDTQYF	TGTGCCAGCAGCGCCACGCACTCGCCCGTAGATACGCAGTATTTT
TRBD2	-	TRBV9	TRBJ2-7	CASSVQGTSERNEQYF	TGTGCCAGCAGCGTCCAAGGGACTAGCGAAAGGAACGAGCAGTACTTC
TRBD2	-	TRBV7-9	TRBJ2-5	CASSPAGRGGQETQYF	TGTGCCAGCAGCCCGGCGGGGCGGGGGGGCCAGGAGACCCAGTACTTC
-	-	TRBV10-3	TRBJ2-3	CAISERGLNTDTQYF	TGTGCCATCAGTGAGAGGGGACTGAACACAGATACGCAGTATTTT
-	once	TRBV28	TRBJ1-1	CASRPLGGAFF	TGTGCCAGCAGACCCCTGGGAGGGGCTTTCTTT
-	once	TRBV5-4	TRBJ1-1	CASSSSGFEAFF	TGTGCCAGCAGCTCATCAGGGTTTGAAGCTTTCTTT
-	-	TRBV6-5	TRBJ2-5	CASSYSSGDETQYF	TGTGCCAGCAGTTACTCCTCAGGGGATGAGACCCAGTACTTC
-	-	TRBV5-1	TRBJ1-4	CASSDRTGNEKLFF	TGCGCCAGCAGCGACCGAACAGGGAACGAAAAACTGTTTTTT
TRBD2	few	TRBV7-9	TRBJ2-7	CASSSGLAGGTAYEQYF	TGTGCCAGCAGCTCGGGACTAGCGGGGGGCACCGCCTACGAGCAGTACTTC
TRBD1	-	TRBV7-9	TRBJ1-2	CASISLPGGDYGYTF	TGTGCCAGCATCTCCCTCCCAGGGGGTGACTATGGCTACACCTTC
-	-	TRBV28	TRBJ1-2	CASSLQGYGYTF	TGTGCCAGCAGTTTACAGGGATATGGCTACACCTTC
TRBD1	-	TRBV6-5	TRBJ2-7	CASSYGGQGTHEQYF	TGTGCCAGCAGTTATGGGGGACAGGGTACGCACGAGCAGTACTTC
TRBD1	-	TRBV7-3	TRBJ1-1	CASSRQGNTEAFF	TGTGCCAGCAGCCGACAGGGGAACACTGAAGCTTTCTTT
-	-	TRBV21-1	TRBJ2-2	CASKDEVGQGGTGELFF	TGTGCCAGCAAGGATGAAGTGGGACAGGGGGGGACCGGGGAGCTGTTTTTT
TRBD1	-	TRBV29-1	TRBJ2-5	CSGRDRGSAETQYF	TGCAGCGGCCGGGACAGGGGGTCTGCAGAGACCCAGTACTTC
-	-	TRBV7-9	TRBJ1-1	CASSLGTGVRTEAFF	TGTGCCAGCAGCTTAGGGACGGGGGTGAGGACTGAAGCTTTCTTT
TRBD1	-	TRBV27	TRBJ2-7	CASSLSNGDRGAYEQYF	TGTGCCAGCAGTTTATCGAACGGGGACAGGGGAGCCTACGAGCAGTACTTC
-	-	TRBV3-1/TRBV3-2	TRBJ2-3	CASSQDGRGGTQYF	TGTGCCAGCAGCCAAGATGGACGGGGTGGTACGCAGTATTTT
-	-	TRBV19	TRBJ1-4	CASTYGLKTATNEKLFF	TGTGCCAGTACCTATGGGCTCAAAACTGCAACTAATGAAAAACTGTTTTTT
-	many	TRBV19	TRBJ1-6	CASRFRDSPLHF	TGTGCCAGTAGGTTCAGGGATTCACCCCTCCACTTT